This T cell receptor beta chain was recorded in a study of blood T cell repertoires in COVID-19 (dated by TCRdb to 2019 to 2021). Regarding the complete study: Samples from collaborators originated in the United States, Italy and Spain and spanned both the acute and convalescent phases of COVID-19. Where available, HLA class I and class II types were obtained from metadata supplied by the sample provider rather than from assay-based typing. A de-identified subject ID, COVID-19 status, age in years and sex were almost always included in the sample metadata. The dataset comprised deeply sampled blood TCRbeta repertoires from subjects exposed to, actively infected with, or recovered from COVID-19. The material from the prospective study consisted of cDNA or gDNA derived from T cells, B-cell-depleted T cells, or PBMCs. The repertoires were released in a freely available public database intended as a resource for research on the immune response to SARS-CoV-2. Samples came from the ongoing ImmuneRACE study (first 160 participants) plus 1,254 subjects from 6 global collaborators. Summary of the overall study and its limitations: The quantity of clinical and demographic metadata differed by source and by participant and was supplied without curation.

Whole blood was collected in K2EDTA tubes by collaborating institutions according to the institutions' own protocols. For TCRbeta analysis, collaborators shipped samples in one of three forms: frozen whole blood, isolated PBMCs, or DNA extracted from either of those sample types. About this clone: What this receptor recognizes is not known. There are no base qualities to consult, and no much larger clone falls within one base.

Including the terminal cysteine and phenylalanine, the CDR3 comprises 17 residues. Just the 51-base CDR3 DNA is kept, in frame starting at base 1. In the germline V gene, CDR1 corresponds to SGHAT and CDR2 to FQNNGV. The junction shows trimming of 3 bases on V and 1 base on J, plus 16 bases between the germline ends. TCRbeta CDR3 regions were amplified from genomic DNA by means of the immunoSEQ Assay, a bias-controlled multiplex PCR. The paper's data handling went like this. Within the assay, amplification of reference gene primers was used to estimate how many nucleated cells each sample contained. To quantify the absolute abundance of each unique TCRbeta CDR3 rearrangement, sequence reads were collapsed and filtered. Productive Simpson clonality was computed per sample as the square root of Simpson's diversity index over productive rearrangements. TCRdb carries this immuneACCESS record with in-frame sequences only. Its versions omit some clonotypes, under half of them owing to an unresolved V gene in the studies checked, with the rest unexplained. V and J calls and clone size are copied from that table; D and trimming were computed from the DNA. This sample comprises fewer than 25,000 clones, 86% of them detected only once. About 12% of the sample is taken by the ten largest.

The sample comprised peripheral blood. The receptor was isolated from a woman aged 80 or over with active or convalescent COVID-19. The chain couples TRBV11-2 to TRBJ1-3, with TRBD1 tentatively as D gene (5 bases match). In nucleotide form, the sequence is TGTGCCAGCAGCTTGGCGGGGCTCCAAGTGTCTGGAAACACCATATATTTT. Its protein reads: CASSLAGLQVSGNTIYF.